The rows below give T cell receptor beta chains drawn from one sample of a study of identical twins. A single record per CDR3 protein comes from TCRdb applying MiXCR to the 5' RACE reads. The repertoire includes some 790,000 distinct CDR3 sequences, about 20% of them detected once, and around 13% sits in the top ten. This same sample was also taken into another study, of T cells expressing NK-cell markers.

Sequenced sample: PBMCs. The origin of the receptors is a woman aged 18-30 years in good health. The conserved cysteine and the conserved F or W are not part of the CDR3 here.

V: TRBV7-2
J: TRBJ2-5
CDR3: ASSLSLAGHQETQY

V: TRBV10-2
J: TRBJ2-7
CDR3: ASSERGVGGYEQY

V: TRBV6-1
J: TRBJ2-4
CDR3: ASSEVDIQY

V: TRBV5-6
J: TRBJ1-5
CDR3: ASSRAGGGHQPQH

V: TRBV12-3/TRBV12-4
J: TRBJ1-2
CDR3: ASSAKGRQGYT

V: TRBV7-2
J: TRBJ2-5
CDR3: ASSWGLAIIQETQY

V: TRBV20-1
J: TRBJ1-1
CDR3: SARVLTLGAF

V: TRBV7-2
J: TRBJ2-4
CDR3: ASSPSGRALAQNIQY

V: TRBV15
J: TRBJ2-1
CDR3: ATSPTMGNEQF

V: TRBV30
J: TRBJ2-7
CDR3: AWSGTGLNEQY

V: TRBV7-9
J: TRBJ2-1
CDR3: ASSAYRDSEQF

V: TRBV10-2
J: TRBJ2-7
CDR3: ASRGSFGEQY

V: TRBV5-1
J: TRBJ2-7
CDR3: ASKGGLETYEQY

V: TRBV20-1
J: TRBJ2-1
CDR3: SAGGTYDNEQF

V: TRBV4-3
J: TRBJ1-4
CDR3: ASSHIDRGEEKLF

V: TRBV6-6
J: TRBJ2-2
CDR3: ASRDTGIGELF

V: TRBV12-3/TRBV12-4
J: TRBJ2-1
CDR3: ASSLTAVSWGEQF

V: TRBV12-3/TRBV12-4
J: TRBJ2-5
CDR3: ASRDHSQETQY

V: TRBV6-4
J: TRBJ2-1
CDR3: ASQKEGGAENEQF

V: TRBV20-1
J: TRBJ2-1
CDR3: SAGTSGGSNEQF

V: TRBV10-3
J: TRBJ1-1
CDR3: AISESAVNTEAF

V: TRBV20-1
J: TRBJ2-2
CDR3: SWKRAGELF

V: TRBV4-2
J: TRBJ2-3
CDR3: ASSQLAPPSTDTQY

V: TRBV15
J: TRBJ2-2
CDR3: ATSRDRVVTGELF

V: TRBV20-1
J: TRBJ2-7
CDR3: SATVTASYEQY

V: TRBV6-5
J: TRBJ1-6
CDR3: ASSYGAGITSPLH

V: TRBV6-2/TRBV6-3
J: TRBJ2-3
CDR3: ASSYPSMDTQY